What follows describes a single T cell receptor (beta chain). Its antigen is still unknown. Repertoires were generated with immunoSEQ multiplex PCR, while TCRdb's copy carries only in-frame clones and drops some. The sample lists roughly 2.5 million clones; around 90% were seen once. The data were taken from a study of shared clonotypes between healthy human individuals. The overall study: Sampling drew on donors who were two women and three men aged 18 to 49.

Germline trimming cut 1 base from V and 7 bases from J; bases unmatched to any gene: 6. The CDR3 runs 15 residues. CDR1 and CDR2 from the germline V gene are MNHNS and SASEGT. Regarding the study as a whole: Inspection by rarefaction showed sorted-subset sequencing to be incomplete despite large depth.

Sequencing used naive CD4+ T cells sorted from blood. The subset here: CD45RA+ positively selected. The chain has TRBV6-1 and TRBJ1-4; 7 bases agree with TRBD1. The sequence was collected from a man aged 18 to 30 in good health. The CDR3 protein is CASSEVRGGVEKLFF. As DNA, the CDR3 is TGTGCCAGCAGTGAAGTGAGAGGGGGCGTTGAAAAACTGTTTTTT.